This entry is about one TCR beta chain. The data were produced by immunoSEQ multiplex PCR, yet TCRdb's version contains in-frame clones alone and is incomplete. Here the sample spans 100,000 or so clones, approximately 94% being singletons. This sample was included in a study of technical replicates of blood from a few donors. The clonotype was recovered from a human donor in good health. The sample taken for sequencing was T cells isolated from PBMCs.

The CDR3 region is CASLQGTGWTGELFF. The CDR3 region has the DNA TGTGCCAGCCTACAGGGGACAGGGTGGACCGGGGAGCTGTTTTTT. The V call is TRBV6-5, the J call TRBJ2-2; 9 nucleotides match TRBD1. Trimming took 8 bases from V and 5 from J; bases not matched to a gene: 9. CDR1 is MNHEY and CDR2 is SVGAGI in the germline V gene. This CDR3 is 15 amino acids long.